This T cell receptor (beta chain) was identified in a study of cytomegalovirus exposure and HLA in healthy donors. The method was immunoSEQ multiplex PCR; TCRdb's version includes in-frame clones alone and lacks a portion of them. The data hold 100,000 to 150,000 clones, with 90% to 96% observed a single time. Germline values: CDR1 SQVTM, CDR2 ANQGSEA. V lost 4 bases, J lost 2 bases, and 2 bases stayed unmatched. This CDR3 is built from 13 residues. Notes on this clone: Its antigen remains unknown.

Study findings and constraints: It was found in a later analysis that first-cohort TCR clusters tended to co-occur in the 130 or so validation repertoires.

This TCR was sampled from a man aged 18 to 35 in good health and CMV-seronegative. Sequences were obtained from PBMCs. V usage is TRBV29-1 and J usage is TRBJ2-1, with 7 bases aligning to TRBD2. The CDR3 DNA follows: TGCAGCGTTGGGAGCGGGGCCTACAATGAGCAGTTCTTC. Amino acids: CSVGSGAYNEQFF.